Below, 7 T cell receptor beta chains from the same sample are listed, as sequenced in a study of identical twins. MiXCR, applied by TCRdb to the 5' RACE reads, yields one record per CDR3 protein. This table holds 650,000 to 750,000 distinct CDR3 sequences, roughly 20% found once. The sample was also linked to a second study, of T cells expressing NK-cell markers.

The sequenced sample was PBMCs. All receptors come from a woman between 18 and 29 years old in good health.

This clonotype was picked up a small number of times. This chain joins TRBV20-1 and TRBJ2-1; 11 bases map to TRBD1. Per the germline V gene, CDR1 is DFQATT and CDR2 is SNEGSKA (reference sequence). The ends lost 5 bases at V and 7 bases at J; junction bases unmatched: 7. This CDR3 is built from 14 residues. This CDR3 reads CSARPGQGGNEQFF. The CDR3 DNA follows: TGCAGTGCTCGACCGGGACAGGGGGGGAATGAGCAGTTCTTC.

This clonotype was counted ten times or more. At one end, the junction sequence differs from germline, possibly due to a read error. The chain has TRBV12-3 or TRBV12-4 and TRBJ2-1; 13 nucleotides match TRBD2. This CDR3 region has 15 residues. CDR3 protein: CASSLGLAGSLEKFF. In DNA form, the CDR3 reads TGTGCCAGCAGCCTGGGACTAGCGGGATCTCTTGAGAAGTTCTTC.

A few counts support this clonotype. This chain connects TRBV7-8 to TRBJ2-1, with 10 bases matching TRBD2. Germline CDR1 SGHVS, CDR2 FQNEAQ. This CDR3 has 15 amino acids. V dropped 7 bases and J dropped 6; count of bases not matched to a gene: 9. CDR3 in DNA: TGTGCCAGCAACCTGGGGACTAGCGTTGCCAATGAGCAGTTCTTC. Encoded protein: CASNLGTSVANEQFF.

This clonotype turned up a few times. This sequence joins TRBV7-6 and TRBJ2-1; D tentatively fits TRBD1 or TRBD2 (5 bases each). CDR3 size: 12 residues. V lost 5 bases and J 11 bases, leaving 13 bases between the germline ends. Germline CDR1 SGHVS, CDR2 FNYEAQ. For the CDR3, the DNA is TGTGCCAGCAGCAACGCCGGGGCCCAGCAGTTCTTC. It yields the protein CASSNAGAQQFF.

In this sample, this clonotype turned up a few times. The rearrangement links TRBV6-1 to TRBJ2-1, with D hard to call. The CDR3 has 13 amino acids. Germline values: CDR1 MNHNS, CDR2 SASEGT. V dropped 6 bases and J dropped 8 bases, with 14 bases sitting between them. DNA of the CDR3: TGTGCCAGCAGGGAACAGCCGGCCGATGAGCAGTTCTTC. Protein: CASREQPADEQFF.

This clonotype was recorded once. CDR3 sequence (DNA): TGTGCCAGCAGTCTTGGGGGGCTCGTTACGCAGTATTTT. Translating gives CASSLGGLVTQYF. The chain joins TRBV25-1 to TRBJ2-3; the D call may be TRBD1 or TRBD2 (6 bases each). V was pared by 5 bases and J by 8 bases, with 14 bases between. From germline, CDR1 is MGHDK and CDR2 SYGVNS. The CDR3 loop spans 13 amino acids.

There are a few counts of this clonotype. This chain joins TRBV20-1 and TRBJ2-7, with D perhaps TRBD2 (6 bases). Germline V gene data show CDR1 as DFQATT and CDR2 as SNEGSKA (reference sequence). The CDR3 extends over 14 amino acids. With 2 bases removed from V and 2 bases from J, the gap between germline ends came to 13 bases. CDR3 sequence: CSARSRDFTYEQYF. DNA of the CDR3: TGCAGTGCTAGAAGCCGGGACTTCACCTACGAGCAGTACTTC.